The rows below give T cell receptor beta chains drawn from one sample of a study of cytomegalovirus exposure and HLA in healthy donors. Clones were read by immunoSEQ multiplex PCR, and TCRdb kept only the in-frame ones, dropping some. The sample is made up of more than 100,000 clones, and the top ten hold approximately 3.9% of it. Input material: PBMCs. These receptors came from a man between 18 and 29 years old in good health and CMV-seronegative. The CDR3 runs from the conserved cysteine through the conserved F or W.

TRBV7-9 | CASSFELNTEAFF
TRBV6-5 | CASSYGGRNTEAFF
TRBV7-2 | CASSRSLADPTDTQYF
TRBV19 | CASSSAGSSYNEQFF
TRBV5-1 | CASSWRGGTRTTYEQFF
TRBV28 | CASNGMHGTDF
TRBV18 | CASSRQVSSDEQFF
TRBV29-1 | CSVEDRTGQGAWEQYF
TRBV9 | CASSVGGDNFEQYF
TRBV7-9 | CASSFQLTGDNEQYF
TRBV11-2 | CASSPLVGGREGGYTF
TRBV5-8 | CASRHRGGTEAFF
TRBV7-8 | CASSLGGGFISNYGYTF
TRBV7-3 | CASSPTGDTGELFF
TRBV10-2 | CASLGGPGELFF
TRBV4-1 | CASSRLTGGYTF
TRBV5-1 | CASSLGQGSGGTEAFF
TRBV28 | CASSLYTISYEQYF
TRBV28 | CASSARIPRDYEQYF
TRBV28 | CASRLMTGQETQYF
TRBV4-1 | CASSQDRQGAKGGANVLTF
TRBV27 | CASSLGLALRTDTQYF
TRBV9 | CASSPGQGGNTIYF
TRBV20-1 | CSARDPRTQYF
TRBV9 | CASSSRGTGELFF
TRBV6-6 | CATLASTGELFF
TRBV9 | CASSVLPTSTDTQYF
TRBV6-1 | CASSPTFMTGQYF
TRBV5-4 | CASSPDRTSYNEQFF
TRBV7-9 | CASSAARGWTEAFF
TRBV29-1 | CSVVLADNEQFF
TRBV9 | CASSVASGPGANVLTF
TRBV6-1 | CASSANRGSTDTQYF
TRBV5-1 | CASSSGGTAIYYGYTF
TRBV5-1 | CASSFEGENQPQHF
TRBV5-4 | CASSLEGFVREKLFF
TRBV5-4 | CASSSQPPGSGELFF
TRBV10-3 | CAISELNTPITGELFF
TRBV20-1 | CSASGTEGAFF
TRBV7-9 | CASSLFPGQRNTEAFF
TRBV2 | CASVEGEQFF
TRBV27 | CASRTIGQENYGYTF
TRBV25-1 | CASSDRGTSDHHSYEQYF
TRBV9 | CASSIQLAPSSYNEQFF